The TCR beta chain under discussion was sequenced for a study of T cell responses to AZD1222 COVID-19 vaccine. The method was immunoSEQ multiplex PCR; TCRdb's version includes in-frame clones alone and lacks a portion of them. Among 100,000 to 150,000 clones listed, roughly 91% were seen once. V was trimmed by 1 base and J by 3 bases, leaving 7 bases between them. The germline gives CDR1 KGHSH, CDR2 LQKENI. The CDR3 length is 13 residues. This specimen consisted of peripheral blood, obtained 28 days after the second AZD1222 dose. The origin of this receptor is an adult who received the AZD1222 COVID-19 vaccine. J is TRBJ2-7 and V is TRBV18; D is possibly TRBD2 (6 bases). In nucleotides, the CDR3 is TGTGCCAGCTCACCACGGGACTTCTACGAGCAGTACTTC. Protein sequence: CASSPRDFYEQYF.